This T cell receptor beta chain derives from a study of T cell responses to AZD1222 COVID-19 vaccine. Generated by immunoSEQ multiplex PCR, the TCRdb table keeps only in-frame clones and is missing some. Among some 90,000 clones listed, around 86% were seen once. V dropped 1 base and J dropped 0 bases, with 13 bases sitting between them. This CDR3 is 17 amino acids long. CDR1 is MNHNS and CDR2 is SASEGT in the germline V gene. This rearrangement joins TRBV6-1 to TRBJ1-3, with D perhaps TRBD1 (5 bases). Source: peripheral blood, taken on day 0 of AZD1222 vaccination. This clonotype was obtained from an adult in good health. CDR3 DNA sequence: TGTGCCAGCAGTGAAGTTTTGGGGGAACTCTCTGGAAACACCATATATTTT. Translating it yields CASSEVLGELSGNTIYF.